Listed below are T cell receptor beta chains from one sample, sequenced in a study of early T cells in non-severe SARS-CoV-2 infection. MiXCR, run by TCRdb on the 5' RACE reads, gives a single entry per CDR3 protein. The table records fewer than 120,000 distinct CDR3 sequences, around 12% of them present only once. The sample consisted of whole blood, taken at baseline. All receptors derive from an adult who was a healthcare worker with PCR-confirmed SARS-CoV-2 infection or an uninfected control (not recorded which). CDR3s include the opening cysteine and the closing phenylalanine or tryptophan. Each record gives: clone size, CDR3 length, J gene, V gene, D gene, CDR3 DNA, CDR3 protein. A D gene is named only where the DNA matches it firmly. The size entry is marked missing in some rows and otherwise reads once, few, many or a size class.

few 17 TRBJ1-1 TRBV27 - TGTGCCAGCAGTCGCTTTAACGAGGGGGGGCGGTACACTGAAGCTTTCTTT CASSRFNEGGRYTEAFF
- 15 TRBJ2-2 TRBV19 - TGTGCCAGTAGTATAGTGCGGCTGAACACCGGGGAGCTGTTTTTT CASSIVRLNTGELFF
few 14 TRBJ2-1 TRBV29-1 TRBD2 TGCAGCGTTGTGGGACTAGCGGGAGTAAATGAGCAGTTCTTC CSVVGLAGVNEQFF
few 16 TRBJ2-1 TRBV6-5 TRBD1 TGTGCCACCAAGTTAAGGGGGCAAGGATCCTACAATGAGCAGTTCTTC CATKLRGQGSYNEQFF
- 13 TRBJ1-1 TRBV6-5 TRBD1 TGTGCCAGCAGTTACTCGGGGGACAGTGAAGCTTTCTTT CASSYSGDSEAFF
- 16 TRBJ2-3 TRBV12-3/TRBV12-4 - TGTGCCAGCAGTTTCCTATCGACAGACTCCACAGATACGCAGTATTTT CASSFLSTDSTDTQYF
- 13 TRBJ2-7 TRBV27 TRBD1 TGTGCCAGCAGTGCGGACAGGGGGGACGAGCAGTACTTC CASSADRGDEQYF
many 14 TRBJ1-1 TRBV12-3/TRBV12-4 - TGTGCCAGCAGCCCCGGGGGACTGAACACTGAAGCTTTCTTT CASSPGGLNTEAFF
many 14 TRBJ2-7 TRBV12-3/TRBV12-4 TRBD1 TGTGCCAGCACCTTCCGGGACAGGGGGTACGAGCAGTACTTC CASTFRDRGYEQYF
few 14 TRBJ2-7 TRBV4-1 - TGCGCCAGCAGCCAAGTCCCAGTCTCGGACGAGCAGTACTTC CASSQVPVSDEQYF
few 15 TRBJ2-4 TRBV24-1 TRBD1 TGTGCCACCAGTGATCCGGGGACAGCTGAAAACATTCAGTACTTC CATSDPGTAENIQYF
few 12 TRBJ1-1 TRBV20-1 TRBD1 TGCAGTGCTAGAGGAGACAGGGGTTCAGCTTTCTTT CSARGDRGSAFF
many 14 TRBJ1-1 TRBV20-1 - TGCAGTGCTAGAGGCCGCCTGAGCCGCACTGAAGCTTTCTTT CSARGRLSRTEAFF
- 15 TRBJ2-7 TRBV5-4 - TGTGCCAGCAGCCGGGGGACAGATTTAACCTACGAGCAGTACTTC CASSRGTDLTYEQYF
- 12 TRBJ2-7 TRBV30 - TGTGCCTGGAGTGTAAACGTCTACGAGCAGTACTTC CAWSVNVYEQYF
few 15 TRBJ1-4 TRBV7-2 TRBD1 TGTGCCAGCCCTCAGGGGGAAAGGAGTTGGGAAAAACTGTTTTTT CASPQGERSWEKLFF
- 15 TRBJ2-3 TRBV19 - TGTGCCAGTAGTGAGGACACGGTCAACACAGATACGCAGTATTTT CASSEDTVNTDTQYF
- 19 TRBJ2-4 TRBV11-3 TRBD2 TGTGCCAGCAGCTTAGGAGGACTAGCGTCTTTGGGTACCAAAAACATTCAGTACTTC CASSLGGLASLGTKNIQYF
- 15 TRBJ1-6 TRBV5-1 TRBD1 TGCGCCAGCAGCCACGGGACAGGGATCAATTCACCCCTCCACTTT CASSHGTGINSPLHF
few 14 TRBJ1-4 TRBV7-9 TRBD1 TGTGCCAGCACCACCGACAGGGGTAATGAAAAACTGTTTTTT CASTTDRGNEKLFF
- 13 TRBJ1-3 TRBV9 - TGTGCCAGCAGCGCCAGTCCAGGGAACACCATATATTTT CASSASPGNTIYF
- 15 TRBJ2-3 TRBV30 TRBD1 TGTGCCTGGAGCCCGGGACAGGGGACAGCAGATACGCAGTATTTT CAWSPGQGTADTQYF
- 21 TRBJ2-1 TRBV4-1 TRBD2 TGCGCCAGCAGCCAACCCACTGCCGGGACTAGCGGGAGTAGGCCCTACAATGAGCAGTTCTTC CASSQPTAGTSGSRPYNEQFF
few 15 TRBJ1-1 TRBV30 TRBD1 TGTGCCTGGAGTCACCGACAGGGCGGTCGAACTGAAGCTTTCTTT CAWSHRQGGRTEAFF
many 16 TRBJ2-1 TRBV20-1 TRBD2 TGCAGTGCTAGAGGCCTCGGACTAGCGGGAGCCCGAGAGCAGTTCTTC CSARGLGLAGAREQFF
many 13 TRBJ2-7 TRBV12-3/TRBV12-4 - TGTGCCAGCAGTGGCAGTTTAACCTACGAGCAGTACTTC CASSGSLTYEQYF
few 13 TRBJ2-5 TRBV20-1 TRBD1 TGCAGTGCACCACAGGGGGCCGAAGAGACCCAGTACTTC CSAPQGAEETQYF
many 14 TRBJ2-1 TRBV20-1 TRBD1 TGCAGTGCTAGAGACAGGGGGTCTCACAATGAGCAGTTCTTC CSARDRGSHNEQFF
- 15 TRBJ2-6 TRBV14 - TGTGCCAGCAGCCAAGACGGTATCGGGGCCAACGTCCTGACTTTC CASSQDGIGANVLTF
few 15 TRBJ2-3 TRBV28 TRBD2 TGTGCCAGTCTAACTAGCGCGGAATACTCAGATACGCAGTATTTT CASLTSAEYSDTQYF